This T cell receptor beta chain was recorded in a study of cytomegalovirus exposure and HLA in healthy donors. This clone was picked up a small number of times. The PCR made use of 60 Vbeta and 13 Jbeta primers. The method was immunoSEQ multiplex PCR; TCRdb's version includes in-frame clones alone and lacks a portion of them. This table holds 65,000 to 70,000 clones, over 75% found once. V lost 5 bases to trimming and J lost 8 bases, with 15 bases between them. The CDR3 has 12 residues. Per the germline V gene, CDR1 is GTSNPN and CDR2 is SVGIG (reference sequence). This TCR was sampled from a woman aged 25 to 39 in good health and CMV-seropositive. The chain uses TRBV30 and TRBJ1-1; TRBD1 is a possible D gene (5 bases). The sample was PBMCs. As DNA, the CDR3 is TGTGCCTGGGAGACAGTTTCATTCGAAGCTTTCTTT. Its protein product is CAWETVSFEAFF. Combining the CDR3 with reference TRBV30 and TRBJ1-1 gives the whole variable domain SQTIHQWPATLVQPVGSPLSLECTVEGTSNPNLYWYRQAAGRGLQLLFYSVGIGQISSEVPQNLSASRPQDRQFILSSKKLLLSDSGFYLCAWETVSFEAFFGQGTRLTVV.